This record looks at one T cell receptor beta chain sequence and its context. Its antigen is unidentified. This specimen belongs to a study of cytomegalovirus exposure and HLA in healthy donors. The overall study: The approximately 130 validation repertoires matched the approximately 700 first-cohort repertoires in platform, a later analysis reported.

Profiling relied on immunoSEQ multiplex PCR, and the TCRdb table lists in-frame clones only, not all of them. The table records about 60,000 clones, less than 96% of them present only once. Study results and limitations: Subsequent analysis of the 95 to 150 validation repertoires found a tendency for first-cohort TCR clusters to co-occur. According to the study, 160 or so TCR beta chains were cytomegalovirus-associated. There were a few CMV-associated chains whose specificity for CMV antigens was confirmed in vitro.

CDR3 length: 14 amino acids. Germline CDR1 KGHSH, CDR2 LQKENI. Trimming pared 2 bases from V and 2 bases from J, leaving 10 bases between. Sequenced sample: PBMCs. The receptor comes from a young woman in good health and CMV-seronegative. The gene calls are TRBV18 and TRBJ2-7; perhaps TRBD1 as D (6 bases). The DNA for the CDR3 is TGTGCCAGCTCACCATGGGCAGGGGCCTACGAGCAGTACTTC. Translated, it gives CASSPWAGAYEQYF. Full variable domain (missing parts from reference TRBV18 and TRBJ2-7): NAGVMQNPRHLVRRRGQEARLRCSPMKGHSHVYWYRQLPEEGLKFMVYLQKENIIDESGMPKERFSAEFPKEGPSILRIQQVVRGDSAAYFCASSPWAGAYEQYFGPGTRLTVT.